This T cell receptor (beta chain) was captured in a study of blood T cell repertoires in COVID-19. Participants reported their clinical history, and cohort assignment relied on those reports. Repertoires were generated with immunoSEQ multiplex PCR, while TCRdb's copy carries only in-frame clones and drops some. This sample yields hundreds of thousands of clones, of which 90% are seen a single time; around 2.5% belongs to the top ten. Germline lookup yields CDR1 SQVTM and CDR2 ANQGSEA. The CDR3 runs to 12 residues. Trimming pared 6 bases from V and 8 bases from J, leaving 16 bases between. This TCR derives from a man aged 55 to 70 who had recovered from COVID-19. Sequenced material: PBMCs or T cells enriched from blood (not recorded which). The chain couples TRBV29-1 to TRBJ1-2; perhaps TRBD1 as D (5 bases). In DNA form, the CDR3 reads TGCAGCGTCCTCCCTGGAGGGGAGGGCTACACCTTC. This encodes CSVLPGGEGYTF.